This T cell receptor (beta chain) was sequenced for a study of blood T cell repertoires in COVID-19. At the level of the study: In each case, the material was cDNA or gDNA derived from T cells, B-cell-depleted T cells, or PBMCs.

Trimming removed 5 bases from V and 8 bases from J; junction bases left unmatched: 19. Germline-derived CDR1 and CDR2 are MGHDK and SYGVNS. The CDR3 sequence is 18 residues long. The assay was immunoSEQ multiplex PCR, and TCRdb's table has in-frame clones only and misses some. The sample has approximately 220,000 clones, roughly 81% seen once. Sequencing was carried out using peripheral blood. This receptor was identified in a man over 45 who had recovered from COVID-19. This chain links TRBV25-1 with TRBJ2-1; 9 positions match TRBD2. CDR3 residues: CASSNIALHLAGAYEQFF. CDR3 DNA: TGTGCCAGCAGTAATATAGCTTTGCATTTAGCGGGAGCGTATGAGCAGTTCTTC.